This T cell receptor beta chain was profiled in a study of shared clonotypes between healthy human individuals. Study as a whole: CD4 naive cells filled three plates per donor, CD4 memory three, CD8 naive two and CD8 memory one.

Study observations and caveats: Unshared clonotypes carried lower generation probabilities than those common to all four donors. The diversity represented, both genetic and in exposure history, was limited by few donors. Among the subsets, naive ones generally showed larger estimated richness than memory ones.

CD8 cells regarded as naive lacked CD45RO, were positively chosen for CCR7, and omitted terminally differentiated effector memory CD45RA+ cells. Assay used: immunoSEQ multiplex PCR; TCRdb lists only in-frame clones, some missing. Here the sample spans some 2,000,000 clones, about 95% being singletons. The ends lost 5 bases at V and 7 bases at J; junction bases unmatched: 1. From germline, CDR1 is SEHNR and CDR2 FQNEAQ (reference sequence). The CDR3 runs 12 residues. As for this clone: Its antigen remains unidentified. The same CDR3 also results from other DNA sequences found in this sample.

This sequence was found in a man younger than 35 in good health. The genes are TRBV7-9 and TRBJ2-1, with 8 positions matching TRBD2. Input material: naive CD8+ T cells sorted from blood. CDR3 nucleotide sequence: TGTGCCAGCAGCCCGGGGGGGAATGAGCAGTTCTTC. Encoded protein: CASSPGGNEQFF.